Listed below are T cell receptor beta chains from one sample, sequenced in a study of T cells in Graves' hyperthyroidism and ophthalmopathy. TCRdb ran MiXCR on the multiplex PCR reads and lists one entry per CDR3 protein. The repertoire holds about 260,000 distinct CDR3 sequences, with 16% as singletons. The specimen sequenced was blood. The receptors stem from a woman under 30 with Graves' ophthalmopathy. CDR3s include the opening cysteine and the closing phenylalanine or tryptophan. Fields, in order: CDR3 DNA, CDR3 protein, J gene, D gene, V gene, clone size. The D gene is left open where the match is weak. Not all rows give a size; the values are once, few, many and, for expanded clones, a class.

TGCAGCGTTGAAGATAAGGAGGGGATCTATGGCTACACCTTC	CSVEDKEGIYGYTF	TRBJ1-2	-	TRBV29-1	many
TGTGCCAGCTCACCACAATCCAGGCCCTACGAGCAGTACTTC	CASSPQSRPYEQYF	TRBJ2-7	-	TRBV18	many
TGTGCCAGCAGCTTAAGACCACAAAGCACCGGGGAGCTGTTTTTT	CASSLRPQSTGELFF	TRBJ2-2	-	TRBV7-3	-
TGCAGCGTTTTAGGACTAGCGGGGGGGATATACTCCTACGAGCAGTACTTC	CSVLGLAGGIYSYEQYF	TRBJ2-7	TRBD2	TRBV29-1	-
TGTGCCAGCAGCCAAGCCCTGGCCGGCTACACCTTC	CASSQALAGYTF	TRBJ1-2	-	TRBV3-1	many
TGTGCCACCAGCCAGAGACAGGGGACTGGAAACACCATATATTTT	CATSQRQGTGNTIYF	TRBJ1-3	TRBD1	TRBV15	few
TGTGCCAGCAGCCATAGGGGACAGAGGGGCAATGAGCAGTTCTTC	CASSHRGQRGNEQFF	TRBJ2-1	TRBD1	TRBV11-2	many
TGTGCCAGCAGCACCCCACTAGCGGGTAGCACAGATACGCAGTATTTT	CASSTPLAGSTDTQYF	TRBJ2-3	TRBD2	TRBV7-8	many
TGTGCCATCAGTGAAAAGGGGGCAAACACTGAAGCTTTCTTT	CAISEKGANTEAFF	TRBJ1-1	TRBD1	TRBV10-3	many
TGTGCCGCCAGCAGAGGACCTTTCACCGGGGAGCTGTTTTTT	CAASRGPFTGELFF	TRBJ2-2	-	TRBV15	-
TGTGCCAGCAGCTTAACTGACAGAGTCCACGAGCAGTACTTC	CASSLTDRVHEQYF	TRBJ2-7	-	TRBV12-3/TRBV12-4	many
TGTGCCAGCAGTTTTGGCGCAGGGGGCGAAAGGGAGACCCAGTACTTC	CASSFGAGGERETQYF	TRBJ2-5	TRBD1	TRBV12-3/TRBV12-4	many
TGCGCCAGCAGCCAAGAAGGTTCAGGGTACGAGATGGACTACGAGCAGTACTTC	CASSQEGSGYEMDYEQYF	TRBJ2-7	-	TRBV4-1	many
TGTGCCAGCAGCATAGGGGGTCAGCCCCAGCATTTT	CASSIGGQPQHF	TRBJ1-5	-	TRBV12-3/TRBV12-4	many
TGTGCCAGCAGTTCCAGACCTGGGACAGACTACAATGAGCAGTTCTTC	CASSSRPGTDYNEQFF	TRBJ2-1	TRBD1	TRBV28	once
TGTGCCAGCAGTGACGACAGGACCTATGGCTACACCTTC	CASSDDRTYGYTF	TRBJ1-2	-	TRBV6-1	many
TGCAGCGTTCAGCGGCAGGGGAGAGCAAGCGAGCAGTACTTC	CSVQRQGRASEQYF	TRBJ2-7	-	TRBV29-1	many
TGTGCCGGGACCTACGAGCAGTACTTC	CAGTYEQYF	TRBJ2-7	-	TRBV30	many
TGTGCCAGCAGTTCTCTCGGGACAGGGGGTGGCTACACCTTC	CASSSLGTGGGYTF	TRBJ1-2	TRBD1	TRBV28	-
TGTGCCAGCAGCTTGCCTGCAGACAGGGGGCCTGGCTATGGCTACACCTTC	CASSLPADRGPGYGYTF	TRBJ1-2	TRBD1	TRBV5-8	many
TGTGCCAGCAGCGCTGGGGGGCCGGGGGGAGATACGCAGTATTTT	CASSAGGPGGDTQYF	TRBJ2-3	-	TRBV9	many
TGTGCCTGGAGTCAGGGGGGGACCGCCTACGAGCAGTACTTC	CAWSQGGTAYEQYF	TRBJ2-7	-	TRBV30	many
TGTGCCAGCAGTTTCCTGACTAGCGGGGCTAAAAACATTCAGTACTTC	CASSFLTSGAKNIQYF	TRBJ2-4	TRBD2	TRBV28	-
TGTGCCAGCAGTCCTAACAGGGGTACCAACACTGAAGCTTTCTTT	CASSPNRGTNTEAFF	TRBJ1-1	TRBD1	TRBV28	many
TGTGCCAGTACCGTGAACACTGAAGCTTTCTTT	CASTVNTEAFF	TRBJ1-1	-	TRBV19	many
TGCAGTGCTAGAGATGGCAGGGACGGCACCGGGGAGCTGTTTTTT	CSARDGRDGTGELFF	TRBJ2-2	-	TRBV20-1	many
TGTGCCAGCAGGTCTCTAGCGGGAGGGCTCAATGAGCAGTTCTTC	CASRSLAGGLNEQFF	TRBJ2-1	TRBD2	TRBV6-1	many
TGTGCCAGCCGGGGCACCGGGGAGCTGTTTTTT	CASRGTGELFF	TRBJ2-2	-	TRBV7-3	many
TGTGCCACCAGTGATGGCCGGGGCACTAAGGGCGAAAAACTGTTTTTT	CATSDGRGTKGEKLFF	TRBJ1-4	-	TRBV24-1	many
TGTGCCAGCAGCTCTAGAGGGGGCGCACTGAACACTGAAGCTTTCTTT	CASSSRGGALNTEAFF	TRBJ1-1	TRBD1	TRBV7-9	many
TGTGCCAGCAGGAGGGGACGGAATAGCAATCAGCCCCAGCATTTT	CASRRGRNSNQPQHF	TRBJ1-5	-	TRBV2	many
TGCAGCTACGTCCCATCTACCTACAATGAGCAGTTCTTC	CSYVPSTYNEQFF	TRBJ2-1	-	TRBV29-1	many
TGCGCCAGCAGCCAAACATTAACTGGCCTAGAAGCTTTCTTT	CASSQTLTGLEAFF	TRBJ1-1	-	TRBV4-1	many
TGTGCCAGCAGCTTAGACCAATTTAATCCAGGGGGCGACGGGGAGCTGTTTTTT	CASSLDQFNPGGDGELFF	TRBJ2-2	TRBD1	TRBV11-3	few
TGTGCCAGCAGCTTAGCCAGGGATTATGAGAATGGCTACACCTTC	CASSLARDYENGYTF	TRBJ1-2	-	TRBV11-1	many
TGTGCCAGCAGCTTAGTTCCAGATGAAGCTTTCTTT	CASSLVPDEAFF	TRBJ1-1	-	TRBV7-9	many
TGTGCCAGCAGCGACAGGGGTAACACTGAAGCTTTCTTT	CASSDRGNTEAFF	TRBJ1-1	TRBD1	TRBV6-1	-
TGTGCCAGCAGCTTGAGAACTAGCGGGACCTACGAGCAGTACTTC	CASSLRTSGTYEQYF	TRBJ2-7	TRBD2	TRBV5-8	many
TGTGCCAGTGGGAGGGGGCGTTCTGAAGCTTTCTTT	CASGRGRSEAFF	TRBJ1-1	TRBD1	TRBV27	many
TGTGCTAGCAGCTTAGTAGAAAGGGCGGGGGCCCTCTACGAGCAGTACTTC	CASSLVERAGALYEQYF	TRBJ2-7	-	TRBV7-7	many
TGTGCCAGCAGCTTACTCCAACAGGACTACACATACACAGATACGCAGTATTTT	CASSLLQQDYTYTDTQYF	TRBJ2-3	-	TRBV7-8	-